Listed here are 17 T cell receptor beta chains from one sample, sequenced in a study of T cell repertoires in cytomegalovirus infection. TCRdb analysed the reads with MiXCR anew, one entry per CDR3 protein. The profile shows some 150,000 distinct CDR3 sequences, about 20% of them singletons. Sequencing was done on a sample of PBMCs. The receptors originated from a human donor in good health (CMV status not recorded). Some clones in this sample may be carry-over from other donors' samples.

This chain uses TRBV5-6 with TRBJ1-1; D may be TRBD1 (5 bases). The CDR3 has 12 amino acids. Between the trimmed V and J ends, which lost 0 bases and 11 bases, there was a span of 11 bases. Germline lookup yields CDR1 SGHDT and CDR2 YYEEEE. CDR3 sequence reads: CASSLVGGAAFF. The CDR3 DNA sequence: TGTGCCAGCAGCTTGGTTGGTGGGGCCGCTTTCTTT.

This clonotype was found a few times. The rearrangement uses TRBV28 and TRBJ1-2; 7 nucleotides line up with TRBD1. Germline trimming cut 10 bases from V and 4 bases from J; bases unmatched to any gene: 6. Germline lookup yields CDR1 MDHEN and CDR2 SYDVKM. CDR3 length: 12 residues. As DNA, the CDR3 is TGTGCCACCTGGACAGGCCTCTATGGCTACACCTTC. Protein: CATWTGLYGYTF.

This clonotype was observed a few times. The chain employs TRBV7-8 and TRBJ2-6; 7 positions agree with TRBD1. The germline CDR1 and CDR2 sequences are SGHVS and FQNEAQ. V was clipped by 5 bases and J by 1 base; unmatched bases: 8. The CDR3 length is 17 residues. The CDR3 DNA is TGTGCCAGCAGCCTAGGGGGCTACGGATCTGGGGCCAACGTCCTGACTTTC. It translates to CASSLGGYGSGANVLTF.

The chain has TRBV18 and TRBJ2-1; 7 positions match TRBD2. CDR1 is KGHSH and CDR2 is LQKENI in the germline V gene. V lost 3 bases and J lost 8; bases outside the gene matches: 4. The CDR3 length is 13 residues. In nucleotides, the CDR3 is TGTGCCAGCTCACCTCCAGGGAGGGATGAGCAGTTCTTC. Translation gives CASSPPGRDEQFF.

V is TRBV7-2 and J is TRBJ1-4; TRBD1 matches at 7 bases. Germline CDR1 is SGHTA and CDR2 is FQGNSA. This CDR3 is 16 amino acids long. V dropped 4 bases and J dropped 7; count of bases not matched to a gene: 12. CDR3 protein: CASSSRQGVIFEKLFF. In nucleotides, the CDR3 is TGTGCCAGCAGCTCCCGCCAGGGGGTTATTTTTGAAAAACTGTTTTTT.

This chain uses TRBV7-6 with TRBJ2-2, with D possibly being TRBD2 (6 bases). The CDR3 sequence is 15 residues long. CDR1 SGHVS and CDR2 FNYEAQ come from the germline V gene. Deletions cut 1 base from V and 6 bases from J, with 12 bases between. The DNA of the CDR3 is TGTGCCAGCAGCTTAGGGGCGGGGCTACCCGGGGAGCTGTTTTTT. Its protein product is CASSLGAGLPGELFF.

This clonotype was seen only a few times. V is TRBV5-4 and J is TRBJ2-7; 8 bases fit TRBD2. V gave up 3 bases and J gave up 3 bases; unmatched junction bases: 11. Germline V gene sequence: CDR1 SGHNT, CDR2 YYREEE (reference sequence). CDR3 length: 16 amino acids. This CDR3 is CASSSERGRTFYEQYF. In nucleotides, the CDR3 is TGTGCCAGCAGCTCCGAACGCGGGAGGACATTCTACGAGCAGTACTTC. The variable domain in full, completed from reference TRBV5-4 and TRBJ2-7, reads ETGVTQSPTHLIKTRGQQVTLRCSSQSGHNTVSWYQQALGQGPQFIFQYYREEENGRGNFPPRFSGLQFPNYSSELNVNALELDDSALYLCASSSERGRTFYEQYFGPGTRLTVT.

The chain couples TRBV7-8 to TRBJ2-3; a weak D match, TRBD2 (7 bases). CDR3 size: 15 residues. Germline V gene sequence: CDR1 SGHVS, CDR2 FQNEAQ. V lost 2 bases and J 2 bases, leaving 11 bases between the germline ends. This chain's CDR3 is CASSLWAGATDTQYF. The DNA of the CDR3 is TGTGCCAGCAGCTTATGGGCGGGGGCCACAGATACGCAGTATTTT.

The CDR3 protein is CSASMSGGGATQYF. Here the CDR3 DNA reads TGCAGTGCTAGCATGAGCGGGGGAGGAGCTACGCAGTATTTT. J is TRBJ2-3 and V is TRBV20-1; TRBD2 agrees at 8 bases. Germline CDR1 reads DFQATT; CDR2 reads SNEGSKA (reference sequence). The V gene end was trimmed by 3 bases and the J gene end by 8 bases; junction bases not matched to a gene: 10. The CDR3 spans 14 residues.

The chain links TRBV28 to TRBJ2-1; D not resolved. The germline V and J ends were trimmed by 3 bases and 7 bases, with 13 bases remaining between them. The CDR3 consists of 14 residues. Germline V gene lookup returns CDR1 MDHEN and CDR2 SYDVKM. CDR3 sequence: CASSFHLTANEQFF. The CDR3 DNA reads as TGTGCCAGCAGTTTCCACCTGACGGCGAATGAGCAGTTCTTC.

This clonotype was counted a few times. The CDR3 here is CASSLIFGVQGSQAEAFF. The CDR3, as DNA: TGTGCCAGCAGCTTGATATTCGGGGTCCAAGGGTCTCAAGCTGAAGCTTTCTTT. J is TRBJ1-1 and V is TRBV5-4; no firm D call. Germline CDR1 reads SGHNT; CDR2 reads YYREEE (reference sequence). Deletions cut 1 base from V and 6 bases from J, with 25 bases between. This CDR3 spans 18 amino acids.

This clonotype was seen ten or more times. The rearrangement uses TRBV7-2 and TRBJ2-5, with 7 bases that match TRBD2. After removal of 5 bases from V and 4 bases from J, the junction contained 10 bases not matched to a gene. Looked up from germline, CDR1 is SGHTA and CDR2 is FQGNSA. CDR3 length: 15 amino acids. The CDR3 coding sequence is TGTGCCAGCAGCGCCTCCGGGACTATAAGAGAGACCCAGTACTTC. It translates to CASSASGTIRETQYF. The entire variable domain, with the rest obtained from reference TRBV7-2 and TRBJ2-5, is as follows: GAGVSQSPSNKVTEKGKDVELRCDPISGHTALYWYRQSLGQGLEFLIYFQGNSAPDKSGLPSDRFSAERTGGSVSTLTIQRTQQEDSAVYLCASSASGTIRETQYFGPGTRLLVL.

This clonotype was seen more than once but under ten times. CDR3 nucleotides: TGTGCCAGCACAGACGAAGAGGGGTGGAGCTACGAGCAGTACTTC. It translates to CASTDEEGWSYEQYF. The rearrangement joins TRBV28 to TRBJ2-7, with D perhaps matching TRBD1 or TRBD2 (5 bases each). This CDR3 region has 15 residues. Germline V gene sequence: CDR1 MDHEN, CDR2 SYDVKM. V lost 7 bases and J lost 3, with 19 bases in between.

This clonotype was counted at least ten times. This chain connects TRBV7-2 to TRBJ1-5; D is uncertain. V was cut by 5 bases and J by 4 bases, with 12 bases left in between. CDR3 length equals 14 residues. The V gene's germline CDR1 is SGHTA and CDR2 FQGNSA. DNA for the CDR3: TGTGCCAGCAGCCCCGAAGGGCTGAATCAGCCCCAGCATTTT. Translated: CASSPEGLNQPQHF.

This chain joins TRBV3-1 and TRBJ2-7; D might be TRBD1 or TRBD2, each matching 5 bases. The length of the CDR3 is 13 residues. Germline CDR1 reads LGHDT; CDR2 reads YNNKEL (reference sequence). With 0 bases removed from V and 8 bases from J, the gap between germline ends came to 11 bases. For the CDR3, the DNA is TGTGCCAGCAGCCAAGAAGGGCTGGGACAGCAGTACTTC. Translating gives CASSQEGLGQQYF.

This clonotype was observed a few times. The CDR3, as DNA: TGTGCCACCAGCAGGACCGCCGGGGATGGCTACACCTTC. It codes for CATSRTAGDGYTF. The chain recombines TRBV15 with TRBJ1-2; D call uncertain. V was clipped by 3 bases and J by 6 bases, with 11 bases between them. Germline CDR1 LNHNV, CDR2 YYDKDF (reference sequence). The CDR3 length is 13 residues. The whole variable domain, remainder taken from reference TRBV15 and TRBJ1-2, is DAMVIQNPRYQVTQFGKPVTLSCSQTLNHNVMYWYQQKSSQAPKLLFHYYDKDFNNEADTPDNFQSRRPNTSFCFLDIRSPGLGDTAMYLCATSRTAGDGYTFGSGTRLTVV.

Many counts were recorded for this clonotype. The chain carries TRBV7-2 and TRBJ1-1, with D possibly matching TRBD1 (5 bases). The CDR3 sequence is 13 residues long. V lost 0 bases and J lost 3, with 5 bases in between. Germline V gene sequence: CDR1 SGHTA, CDR2 FQGNSA. CDR3 in DNA: TGTGCCAGCAGCTTAGCAGGGGACACTGAAGCTTTCTTT. Translating gives CASSLAGDTEAFF.